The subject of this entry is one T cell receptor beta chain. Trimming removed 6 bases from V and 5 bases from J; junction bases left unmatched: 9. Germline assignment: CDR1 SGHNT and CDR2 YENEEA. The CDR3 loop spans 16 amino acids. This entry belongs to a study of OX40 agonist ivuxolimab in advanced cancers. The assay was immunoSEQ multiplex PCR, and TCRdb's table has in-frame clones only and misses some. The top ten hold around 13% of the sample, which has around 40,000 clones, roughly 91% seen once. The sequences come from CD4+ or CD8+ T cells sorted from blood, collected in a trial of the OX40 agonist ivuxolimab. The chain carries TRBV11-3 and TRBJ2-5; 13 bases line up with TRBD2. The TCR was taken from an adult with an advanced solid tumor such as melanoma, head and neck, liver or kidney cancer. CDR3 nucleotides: TGTGCCAGCAGTCCAGGACTAGCGGGGGAGGAGGAGACCCAGTACTTC. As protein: CASSPGLAGEEETQYF.